The 21 T cell receptor beta chains listed next were all sequenced from one sample in a study of CD4 T cells in relation to SARS-CoV-2 and coronaviruses. Before the COVID-19 pandemic, during about 2010-2019, CD4+ T cells were taken from unexposed donors. Isolation of CD4+ T cells took place after around eleven days in culture. Sequencing used immunoSEQ multiplex PCR; TCRdb keeps in-frame clones, though not all of them. The sample has 29,000 or so clones, roughly 78% seen once. The antigens for these receptors are not known. The material sequenced was CD4+ T cells from PBMCs, cultured in vitro. The source of these receptors is a human donor in good health.

The CDR3 DNA follows: TGTGCCAGCAGCTTAGGGAGCCAGGCTGGGGCCAACGTCCTGACTTTC. Translation: CASSLGSQAGANVLTF. The chain links TRBV7-2 to TRBJ2-6; the D is unclear. Germline CDR1 and CDR2: SGHTA and FQGNSA. V was trimmed by 1 base and J by 2 bases, leaving 9 bases between them. The length of the CDR3 is 16 residues.

The chain recombines TRBV3-1 (or the pseudogene TRBV3-2) with TRBJ1-1, with D unresolved. V was clipped by 1 base and J by 8 bases, with 8 bases between them. CDR1 is LGHDT, CDR2 YNNKEL, per germline (reference sequence). This CDR3 is built from 12 residues. The CDR3 region is CASSQAHREAFF. CDR3 bases: TGTGCCAGCAGCCAAGCCCACAGAGAAGCTTTCTTT.

This chain joins TRBV21-1 and TRBJ1-2; the table calls TRBD1, which could not be checked here. TRBV21-1 is recorded as a pseudogene. The CDR3 has 15 amino acids. This CDR3 is CASSSRDRDHYGYTF. The CDR3 coding sequence is TGTGCCAGCAGCTCTCGGGACAGGGATCACTATGGCTACACCTTC.

The genes are TRBV18 and TRBJ2-5; D is possibly TRBD1 or TRBD2 (5 bases each). The CDR3 runs to 12 residues. Germline CDR1 and CDR2: KGHSH and LQKENI. The V end was cut by 2 bases, the J end by 4 bases, with 5 bases between. The DNA for the CDR3 is TGTGCCAGCTCACCAGGGGGAGAGACCCAGTACTTC. Its translation: CASSPGGETQYF.

The chain employs TRBV6-6 and TRBJ2-5, with D hard to call. V lost 2 bases and J lost 5, with 18 bases in between. Germline loops: CDR1 MNHNY, CDR2 SVGAGI (reference sequence). The CDR3 length is 16 residues. This CDR3 reads CASSYVRTSSRETQYF. CDR3 DNA sequence: TGTGCCAGCAGTTACGTCAGGACCTCCTCGAGGGAGACCCAGTACTTC.

The chain carries TRBV28 and TRBJ1-1; 7 bases align to TRBD1. The V gene end was trimmed by 4 bases and the J gene end by 1 base; junction bases not matched to a gene: 15. Germline V gene sequence: CDR1 MDHEN, CDR2 SYDVKM. This CDR3 is built from 18 residues. CDR3 DNA sequence: TGTGCCAGCAGTTCCGCCGGGACAGCTAATCCTGGGAACACTGAAGCTTTCTTT. This sequence encodes CASSSAGTANPGNTEAFF. Complete variable domain (other parts from reference TRBV28 and TRBJ1-1): DVKVTQSSRYLVKRTGEKVFLECVQDMDHENMFWYRQDPGLGLRLIYFSYDVKMKEKGDIPEGYSVSREKKERFSLILESASTNQTSMYLCASSSAGTANPGNTEAFFGQGTRLTVV.

This clone has a handful of counts. This sequence joins TRBV18 and TRBJ2-7; 15 nucleotides agree with TRBD2. V dropped 3 bases and J dropped 4; count of bases not matched to a gene: 1. Germline CDR1 and CDR2: KGHSH and LQKENI. CDR3 size: 15 residues. The CDR3 DNA reads as TGTGCCAGCTCACCGGGACTAGCGGGGGGATACGAGCAGTACTTC. Its translation: CASSPGLAGGYEQYF.

This clone came up once. The rearrangement links TRBV13 to TRBJ2-7, with TRBD1 matching over 9 bases. Looked up from germline, CDR1 is PRHDT and CDR2 is FYEKMQ (reference sequence). The CDR3 is made up of 16 amino acids. V was clipped by 4 bases and J by 6 bases; unmatched bases: 13. DNA of the CDR3: TGTGCCAGCAGCTCCGGGACAGGGATCAGTCAGGGCGAGCAGTACTTC. It is translated as CASSSGTGISQGEQYF.

V gene TRBV5-1 combines with J gene TRBJ2-1, with D hard to call. The CDR3 runs 17 residues. CDR1 and CDR2 (germline): SGHRS, YFSETQ. V lost 4 bases, J lost 0 bases, and 17 bases lay in between. CDR3 sequence reads: CASSGTQTSRSYNEQFF. The CDR3 region has the DNA TGCGCCAGCAGCGGCACACAGACGTCTCGCTCCTACAATGAGCAGTTCTTC.

This chain links TRBV9 with TRBJ2-1; 9 bases are a match to TRBD1. The V gene end was trimmed by 7 bases and the J gene end by 8 bases; junction bases not matched to a gene: 7. This CDR3 spans 13 amino acids. Germline V gene data show CDR1 as SGDLS and CDR2 as YYNGEE. The CDR3 reads CASGGTGFDEQFF. The CDR3 DNA follows: TGTGCCAGCGGGGGGACAGGGTTCGATGAGCAGTTCTTC.

The chain recombines TRBV7-8 with TRBJ2-3, with a tentative D call TRBD2 (5 bases). The CDR3 sequence is 16 residues long. Germline lookup yields CDR1 SGHVS and CDR2 FQNEAQ. V was pared by 0 bases and J by 4 bases, with 14 bases between. CDR3 residues: CASSLAVDWKADTQYF. The CDR3, as DNA: TGTGCCAGCAGCTTAGCAGTGGACTGGAAGGCAGATACGCAGTATTTT.

The chain uses TRBV3-1 (or the pseudogene TRBV3-2) and TRBJ2-7; 7 bases map to TRBD2. Germline assignment: CDR1 LGHDT and CDR2 YNNKEL (reference sequence). V shed 0 bases and J 5 bases; nucleotides not matched to a gene: 13. The CDR3 has 17 amino acids. CDR3 coding DNA: TGTGCCAGCAGCCAAGAAGGGTCCCCGAGGACTAGGGACGAGCAGTACTTC. Amino acids: CASSQEGSPRTRDEQYF.

V is TRBV13 and J is TRBJ1-3; perhaps TRBD1 as D (6 bases). Germline V gives CDR1 PRHDT, CDR2 FYEKMQ (reference sequence). This CDR3 has 14 residues. Trimming removed 5 bases at V and 2 bases at J, with 10 bases between. The CDR3 region has the DNA TGTGCCAGCAGCAAAGGGGGTCCTGGAAACACCATATATTTT. Its translation: CASSKGGPGNTIYF.

The gene calls are TRBV3-1 (or the pseudogene TRBV3-2) and TRBJ2-5, with 8 bases identical to TRBD1. The V and J ends lost 4 bases and 1 base, in that order; junction bases with no gene match: 8. The germline V gene has CDR1 LGHDT and CDR2 YNNKEL (reference sequence). The CDR3 covers 16 residues. CDR3 loop: CASSLGQGSGQETQYF. The CDR3 DNA is TGTGCCAGCAGCCTAGGACAGGGTTCAGGCCAAGAGACCCAGTACTTC.

The CDR3, as DNA: TGTGCCAGCTCACCCGGCGGAAGAGCTAACTATGGCTACACCTTC. This encodes CASSPGGRANYGYTF. The chain recombines TRBV18 with TRBJ1-2; the D is unclear. The germline V gene encodes CDR1 KGHSH and CDR2 LQKENI. The CDR3 spans 15 residues. Deletions cut 3 bases from V and 0 bases from J, with 11 bases between.

V is TRBV7-8 and J is TRBJ2-5; D may be TRBD2 (5 bases). The CDR3 contains 16 residues. Trimming took off 0 bases at V and 1 base at J, with 12 bases between the two ends. The V gene's germline CDR1 is SGHVS and CDR2 FQNEAQ. The CDR3 DNA is TGTGCCAGCAGCTTAGCGCGGGTGAGGTTCCAAGAGACCCAGTACTTC. It translates to CASSLARVRFQETQYF.

The rearrangement joins TRBV2 to TRBJ1-2, with D unresolved. The CDR3 length is 13 residues. The V gene lost 8 bases and the J gene lost 4 bases, with 14 bases spanning the gap. Germline V CDR1 and CDR2: SNHLY, FYNNEI. The CDR3 here is CASRGAVSYGYTF. CDR3 in DNA: TGTGCCAGCCGAGGCGCCGTAAGCTATGGCTACACCTTC.

The rearrangement joins TRBV19 to TRBJ1-5; a weak D match, TRBD1 (5 bases). The CDR3 extends over 13 amino acids. Trimming cost V 7 bases and J 2 bases, with 9 bases left between them. Germline lookup yields CDR1 LNHDA and CDR2 SQIVND (reference sequence). CDR3 protein: CASKGDGNQPQHF. The CDR3 DNA sequence: TGTGCCAGTAAAGGGGATGGCAATCAGCCCCAGCATTTT.

This sequence joins TRBV3-1 (or the pseudogene TRBV3-2) and TRBJ1-2; D is unclear. Germline V gene sequence: CDR1 LGHDT, CDR2 YNNKEL (reference sequence). This CDR3 contains 15 residues. The germline V and J ends were trimmed by 4 bases and 8 bases, with 20 bases remaining between them. DNA for the CDR3: TGTGCCAGCAGCCTCTATGGAAAAGCGCTCAGCGGCTACACCTTC. This encodes CASSLYGKALSGYTF.

This clone was observed once. The CDR3 DNA is TGTGCCAGCAGTCCATCCAACAGGGGATCCTACGAGCAGTACTTC. Its protein product is CASSPSNRGSYEQYF. V is TRBV25-1 and J is TRBJ2-7; 7 bases line up with TRBD1. This CDR3 is 15 amino acids long. Germline CDR1 is MGHDK and CDR2 is SYGVNS. Trimming took 5 bases from V and 1 from J; bases not matched to a gene: 8.

This clone has only one observation. This sequence joins TRBV7-2 and TRBJ2-5; 9 bases are a match to TRBD1. Germline trimming cut 4 bases from V and 4 bases from J; bases unmatched to any gene: 10. CDR1 is SGHTA, CDR2 FQGNSA, per germline. The CDR3 has 16 residues. CDR3 DNA sequence: TGTGCCAGCAGCTCATCCCACAGGGGGCCGGGAGAGACCCAGTACTTC. This codes for CASSSSHRGPGETQYF.